Listed below are T cell receptor beta chains from one sample, sequenced in a study of cytomegalovirus exposure and HLA in healthy donors. Repertoires were generated with immunoSEQ multiplex PCR, while TCRdb's copy carries only in-frame clones and drops some. The profile shows about 160,000 clones, approximately 71% of them singletons. The sequenced material came from PBMCs. The receptors originated from a woman under 30 in good health and CMV-seropositive. The CDR3 runs from the conserved cysteine through the conserved F or W.

v_gene | CDR3aa
TRBV19 | CASSNYYTDTQYF
TRBV29-1 | CSVADLAGGHEQFF
TRBV27 | CASSLQGGPYNEQFF
TRBV18 | CASSPGTGSEQYF
TRBV27 | CASSFQLAGGAGELFF
TRBV9 | CASSVGQSSYNEQFF
TRBV7-9 | CASSLIRASPNQETQYF
TRBV4-2 | CASSQEGLRGAQPQHF
TRBV19 | CASSIEAGITEAFF
TRBV2 | CASRSLNLAGNTIYF
TRBV30 | CAWSVGQVSNQPQHF
TRBV4-2 | CASSLGANTGELFF
TRBV7-9 | CASSFTGSGTEAFF
TRBV18 | CASSPLPSRQDEKLFF
TRBV5-5 | CASSTSHPGANVLTF
TRBV7-9 | CASSPGQRSNTGELFF
TRBV7-2 | CASSPPGQGIYEQYF
TRBV29-1 | CSAPRPGTSGGWAGELFF
TRBV7-2 | CASSFRGSGGTVSYEQYF
TRBV19 | CASREGGKTEAFF
TRBV14 | CASSQVTSSPLHF
TRBV6-6 | CASSYSAGGNYGYTF
TRBV2 | CASSQPPTSGSDEQYF
TRBV4-2 | CASSQEVGGAQETQYF
TRBV29-1 | CSVRSRSGFGYTF
TRBV7-9 | CASSLAGQGQEKLFF
TRBV5-1 | CASSLAPPTSGRRNEQFF
TRBV7-8 | CASSAVDRAGYTF
TRBV29-1 | CSVEDWDSPGEKLFF
TRBV28 | CASSLKLSGRGIYEQYF
TRBV6-4 | CASRQGYGYTF
TRBV6-5 | CASSGKRLVNTQYF
TRBV27 | CASSAGQGNTGELFF